This TCR beta chain was identified in a study of T cells in Graves' hyperthyroidism and ophthalmopathy. Points from the study as a whole: A model of 13 V-J pairs discriminated ophthalmopathy from stable hyperthyroidism.

Points on this clonotype: Its antigen is as yet unknown.

Amplified TCR beta CDR3 regions derived from RNA transcripts. During a first-round RT-PCR of the TCR CDR3, the HTBI primer set was used. Each CDR3 protein is one row after TCRdb ran MiXCR on the multiplex PCR reads. The sample yields a few hundred thousand distinct CDR3 sequences, 20% to 25% seen once. The TCR comes from a man aged 50 to 60 with Graves' hyperthyroidism. Sequenced: blood.

CDR3 in DNA: TGTGCCAGCAACAGTCTCCAAGAGACCCAGTACTTC. Protein sequence: CASNSLQETQYF. This chain connects TRBV28 to TRBJ2-5; no definite D call. Trimming left V 7 bases short and J 1 base short, with 7 bases between. Germline V gene lookup returns CDR1 MDHEN and CDR2 SYDVKM. The CDR3 runs 12 residues.